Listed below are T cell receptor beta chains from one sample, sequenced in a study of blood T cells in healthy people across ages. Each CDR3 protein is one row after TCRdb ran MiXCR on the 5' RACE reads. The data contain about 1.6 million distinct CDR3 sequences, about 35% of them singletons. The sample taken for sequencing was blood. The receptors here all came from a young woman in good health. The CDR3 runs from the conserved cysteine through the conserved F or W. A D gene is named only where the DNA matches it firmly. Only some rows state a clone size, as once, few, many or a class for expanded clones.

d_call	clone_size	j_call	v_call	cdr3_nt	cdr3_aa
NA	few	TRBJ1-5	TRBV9	TGTGCCAGCAGCGGAGGCCCGGACAATCAGCCCCAGCATTTT	CASSGGPDNQPQHF
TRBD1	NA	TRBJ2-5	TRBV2	TGTGCCAGCAGTGACAGGGGGCGAAAGACCCAGTACTTC	CASSDRGRKTQYF
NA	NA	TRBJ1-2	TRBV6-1	TGTACCAGCAGTGAGGGCCATAACTATGGCTACACCTTC	CTSSEGHNYGYTF
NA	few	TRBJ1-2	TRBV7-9	TGTGCCAGCAGCATCGGGCTCCGGGACACGGCAGGCTACACCTTC	CASSIGLRDTAGYTF
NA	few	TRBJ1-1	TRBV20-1	TGCAGTGCCAACCGCCCCAGCCCCTGGGGAACAGGTGAAGCTTTCTTT	CSANRPSPWGTGEAFF
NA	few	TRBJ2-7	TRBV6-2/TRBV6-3	TGTGCCAGCAGCCCAACGGGACTGAAATACGAGCAGTACTTC	CASSPTGLKYEQYF
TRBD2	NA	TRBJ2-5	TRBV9	TGTGCCAGCAGCGTAGGGCCTAGCGGGGCTGAGACCCAGTACTTC	CASSVGPSGAETQYF
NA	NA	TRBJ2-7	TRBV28	TGTGCCAGCAGCCGAGCTCTAATAACCGCCGAGCAGTACTTC	CASSRALITAEQYF
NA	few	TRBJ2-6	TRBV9	TGTGCCAGCAGCGTAATGCCTGGGGCCAACGTCCTGACTTTC	CASSVMPGANVLTF
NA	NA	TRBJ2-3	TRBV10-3	TGTGCCATCAGTGGACCCGCTATATCAGATACGCAGTATTTT	CAISGPAISDTQYF
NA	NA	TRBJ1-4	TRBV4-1	TGCGCCAGCAGCCAAGTAGCCGGGTCTAATGAAAAACTGTTTTTT	CASSQVAGSNEKLFF